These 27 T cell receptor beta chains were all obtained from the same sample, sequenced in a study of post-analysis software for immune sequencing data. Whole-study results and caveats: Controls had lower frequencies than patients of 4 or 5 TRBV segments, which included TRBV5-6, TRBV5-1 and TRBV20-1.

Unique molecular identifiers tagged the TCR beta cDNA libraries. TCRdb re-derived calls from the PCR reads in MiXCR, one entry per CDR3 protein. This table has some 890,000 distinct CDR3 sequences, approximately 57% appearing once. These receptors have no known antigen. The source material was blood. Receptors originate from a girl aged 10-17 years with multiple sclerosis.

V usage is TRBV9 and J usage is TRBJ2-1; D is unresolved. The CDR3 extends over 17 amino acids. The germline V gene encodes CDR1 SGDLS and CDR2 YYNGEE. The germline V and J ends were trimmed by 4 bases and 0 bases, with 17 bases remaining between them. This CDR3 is CASSPGLKRSSYNEQFF. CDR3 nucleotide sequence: TGTGCCAGCAGCCCCGGGCTCAAGCGTTCCTCCTACAATGAGCAGTTCTTC.

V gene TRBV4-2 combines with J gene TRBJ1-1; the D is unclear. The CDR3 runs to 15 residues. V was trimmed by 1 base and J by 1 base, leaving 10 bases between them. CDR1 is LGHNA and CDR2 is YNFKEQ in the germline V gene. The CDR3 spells CASSQVGGKNTEAFF. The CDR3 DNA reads TGTGCCAGCAGCCAAGTAGGAGGAAAGAACACTGAAGCTTTCTTT.

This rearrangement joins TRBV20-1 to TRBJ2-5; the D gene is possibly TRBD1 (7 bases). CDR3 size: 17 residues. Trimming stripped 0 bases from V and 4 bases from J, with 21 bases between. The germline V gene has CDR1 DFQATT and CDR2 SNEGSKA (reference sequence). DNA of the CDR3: TGCAGTGCTAGAGATGCGGGGAGTAGGGGGCAGCGAGAGACCCAGTACTTC. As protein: CSARDAGSRGQRETQYF.

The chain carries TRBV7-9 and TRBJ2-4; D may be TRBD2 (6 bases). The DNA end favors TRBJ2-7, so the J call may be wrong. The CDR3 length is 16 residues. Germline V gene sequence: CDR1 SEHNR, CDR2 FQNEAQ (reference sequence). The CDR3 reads CASSSPRERDFYEQYF. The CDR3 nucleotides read TGTGCCAGCAGCTCTCCGAGGGAAAGGGACTTCTACGAGCAGTACTTC.

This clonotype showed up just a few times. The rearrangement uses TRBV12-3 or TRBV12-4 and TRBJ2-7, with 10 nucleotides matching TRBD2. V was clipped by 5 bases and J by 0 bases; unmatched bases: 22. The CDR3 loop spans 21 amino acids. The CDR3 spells CASSGGGGIPSGGLSSYEQYF. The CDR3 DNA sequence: TGTGCCAGCAGTGGAGGGGGGGGGATCCCTAGCGGGGGCCTTAGCTCCTACGAGCAGTACTTC.

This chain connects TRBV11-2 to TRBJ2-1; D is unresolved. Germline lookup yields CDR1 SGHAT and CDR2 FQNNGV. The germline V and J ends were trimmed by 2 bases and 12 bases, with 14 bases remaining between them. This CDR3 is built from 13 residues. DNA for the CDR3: TGTGCCAGCAGCTTAAAGGAAGGAACTGGGCAGTTCTTC. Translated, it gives CASSLKEGTGQFF.

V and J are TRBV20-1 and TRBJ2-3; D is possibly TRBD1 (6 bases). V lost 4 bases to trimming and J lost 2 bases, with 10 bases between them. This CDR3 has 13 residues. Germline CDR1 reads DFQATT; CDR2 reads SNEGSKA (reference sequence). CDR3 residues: CSAMTGHTDTQYF. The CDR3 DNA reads TGCAGTGCTATGACAGGCCACACAGATACGCAGTATTTT.

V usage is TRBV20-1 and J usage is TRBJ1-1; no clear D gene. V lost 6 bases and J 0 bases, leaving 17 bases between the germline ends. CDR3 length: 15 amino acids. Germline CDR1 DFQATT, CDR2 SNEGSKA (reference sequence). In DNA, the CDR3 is TGCAGTGCCAGCCGCACCGGGTCCATGAACACTGAAGCTTTCTTT. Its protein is CSASRTGSMNTEAFF.

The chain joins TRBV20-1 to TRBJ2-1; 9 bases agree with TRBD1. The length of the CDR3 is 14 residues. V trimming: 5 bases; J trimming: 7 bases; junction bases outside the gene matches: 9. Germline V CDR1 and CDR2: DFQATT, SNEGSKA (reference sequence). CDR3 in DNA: TGCAGTGCTCAGTCGGACAGGGGAAGGAATGAGCAGTTCTTC. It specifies CSAQSDRGRNEQFF.

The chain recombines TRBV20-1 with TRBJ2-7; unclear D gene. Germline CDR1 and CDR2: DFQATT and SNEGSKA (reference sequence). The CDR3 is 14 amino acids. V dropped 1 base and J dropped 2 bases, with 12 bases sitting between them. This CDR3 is CSARGQEKAYEQYF. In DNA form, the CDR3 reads TGCAGTGCTAGAGGGCAGGAAAAGGCCTACGAGCAGTACTTC.

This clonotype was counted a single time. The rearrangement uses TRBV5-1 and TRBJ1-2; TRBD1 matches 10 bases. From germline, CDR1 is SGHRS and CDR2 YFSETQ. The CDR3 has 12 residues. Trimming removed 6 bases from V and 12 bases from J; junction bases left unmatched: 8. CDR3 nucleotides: TGCGCCAGCAAGGCGACAGGGGGCGCGCACACCTTC. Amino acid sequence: CASKATGGAHTF.

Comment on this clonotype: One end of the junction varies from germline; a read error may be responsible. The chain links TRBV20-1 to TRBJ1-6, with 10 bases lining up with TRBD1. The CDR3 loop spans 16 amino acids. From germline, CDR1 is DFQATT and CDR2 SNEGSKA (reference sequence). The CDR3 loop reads CSARQGANSYNSPPHF. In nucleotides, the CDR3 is TGCAGTGCTCGACAGGGGGCGAACTCCTATAATTCACCCCCCCACTTT.

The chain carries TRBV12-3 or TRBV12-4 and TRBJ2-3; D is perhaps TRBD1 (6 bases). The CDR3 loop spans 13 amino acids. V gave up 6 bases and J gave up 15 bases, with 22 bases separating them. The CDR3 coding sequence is TGTGCCAGCAGCAGAGTGGGGGCAGATGTGGAATATTTT. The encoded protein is CASSRVGADVEYF.

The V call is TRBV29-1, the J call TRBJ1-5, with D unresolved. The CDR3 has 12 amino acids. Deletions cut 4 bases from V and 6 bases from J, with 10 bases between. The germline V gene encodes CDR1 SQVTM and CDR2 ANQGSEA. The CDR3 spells CSVGTRGQPQHF. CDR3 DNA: TGCAGCGTTGGGACCCGCGGTCAGCCCCAGCATTTT.

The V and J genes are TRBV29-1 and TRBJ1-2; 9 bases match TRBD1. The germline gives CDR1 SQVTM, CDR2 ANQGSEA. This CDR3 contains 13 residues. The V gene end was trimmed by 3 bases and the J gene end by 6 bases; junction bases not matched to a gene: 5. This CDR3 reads CSVEGQGVHGYTF. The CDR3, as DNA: TGCAGCGTTGAGGGACAGGGTGTGCATGGCTACACCTTC. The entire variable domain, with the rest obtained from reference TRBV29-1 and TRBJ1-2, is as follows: SAVISQKPSRDICQRGTSLTIQCQVDSQVTMMFWYRQQPGQSLTLIATANQGSEATYESGFVIDKFPISRPNLTFSTLTVSNMSPEDSSIYLCSVEGQGVHGYTFGSGTRLTVV.

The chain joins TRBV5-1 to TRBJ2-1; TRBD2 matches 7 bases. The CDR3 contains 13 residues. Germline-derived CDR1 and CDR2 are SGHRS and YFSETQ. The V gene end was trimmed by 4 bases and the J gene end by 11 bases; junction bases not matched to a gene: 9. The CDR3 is CASSARTSYKQFF. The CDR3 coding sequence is TGCGCCAGCAGCGCCCGGACTAGTTATAAGCAGTTCTTC.

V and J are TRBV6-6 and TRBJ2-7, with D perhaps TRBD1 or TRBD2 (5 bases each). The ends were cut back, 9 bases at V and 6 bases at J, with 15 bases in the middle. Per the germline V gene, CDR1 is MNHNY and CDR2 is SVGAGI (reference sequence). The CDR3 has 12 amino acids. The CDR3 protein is CARMGPGGEQYF. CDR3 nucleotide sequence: TGTGCCAGGATGGGACCTGGAGGCGAGCAGTACTTC.

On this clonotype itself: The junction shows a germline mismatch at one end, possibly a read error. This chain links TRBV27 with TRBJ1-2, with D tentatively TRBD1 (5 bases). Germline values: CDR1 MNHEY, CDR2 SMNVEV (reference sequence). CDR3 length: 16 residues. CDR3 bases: TGTGCCAGCAGTACCGCCGGGGGTTCTTTGGTCTATGACTACACCTTC. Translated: CASSTAGGSLVYDYTF.

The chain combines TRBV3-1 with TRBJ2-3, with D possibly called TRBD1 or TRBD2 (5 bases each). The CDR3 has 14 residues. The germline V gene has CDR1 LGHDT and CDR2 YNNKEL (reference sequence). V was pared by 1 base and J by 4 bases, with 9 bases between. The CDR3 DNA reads TGTGCCAGCAGCCAAGGAGGGGATCCAGATACGCAGTATTTT. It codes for CASSQGGDPDTQYF.

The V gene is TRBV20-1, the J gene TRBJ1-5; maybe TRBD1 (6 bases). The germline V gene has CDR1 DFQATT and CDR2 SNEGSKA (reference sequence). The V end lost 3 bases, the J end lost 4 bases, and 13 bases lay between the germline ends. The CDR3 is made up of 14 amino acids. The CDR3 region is CSASPRGSNQPQHF. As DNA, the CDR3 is TGCAGTGCTAGTCCGAGGGGGTCAAATCAGCCCCAGCATTTT.

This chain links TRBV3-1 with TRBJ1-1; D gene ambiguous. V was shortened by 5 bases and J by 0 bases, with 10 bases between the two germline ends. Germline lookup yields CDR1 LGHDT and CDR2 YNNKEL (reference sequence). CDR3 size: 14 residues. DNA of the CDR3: TGTGCCAGCAGCTTCCGGACGGTGAACACTGAAGCTTTCTTT. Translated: CASSFRTVNTEAFF. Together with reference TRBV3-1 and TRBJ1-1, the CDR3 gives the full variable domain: DTAVSQTPKYLVTQMGNDKSIKCEQNLGHDTMYWYKQDSKKFLKIMFSYNNKELIINETVPNRFSPKSPDKAHLNLHINSLELGDSAVYFCASSFRTVNTEAFFGQGTRLTVV.

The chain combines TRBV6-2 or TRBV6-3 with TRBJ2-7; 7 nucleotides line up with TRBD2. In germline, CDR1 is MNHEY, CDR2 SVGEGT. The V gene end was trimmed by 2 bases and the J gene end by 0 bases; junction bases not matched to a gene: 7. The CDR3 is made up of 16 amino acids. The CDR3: CASSYRAGISSYEQYF. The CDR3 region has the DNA TGTGCCAGCAGTTACCGAGCGGGAATCAGCTCCTACGAGCAGTACTTC.

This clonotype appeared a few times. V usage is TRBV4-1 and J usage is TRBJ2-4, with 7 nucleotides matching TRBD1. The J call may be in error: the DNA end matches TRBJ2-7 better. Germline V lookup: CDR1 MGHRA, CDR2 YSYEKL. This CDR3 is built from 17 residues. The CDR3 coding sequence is TGCGCCAGCAGCCAACCCCAGGACAGGATGGATTCATACGAGCAGTACTTC. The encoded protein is CASSQPQDRMDSYEQYF.

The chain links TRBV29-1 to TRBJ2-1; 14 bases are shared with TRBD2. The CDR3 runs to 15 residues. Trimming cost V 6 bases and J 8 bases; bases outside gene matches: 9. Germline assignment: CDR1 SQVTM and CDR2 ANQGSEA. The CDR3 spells CSVRGLAGARDEQFF. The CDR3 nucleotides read TGCAGCGTCCGGGGACTAGCGGGAGCACGGGATGAGCAGTTCTTC.

The CDR3 nucleotides are TGTGCCAGCAGCGACGACAGGGCGGAGACCCAGTACTTC. Translating gives CASSDDRAETQYF. The chain has TRBV7-9 and TRBJ2-5, with TRBD1 identical over 7 bases. This CDR3 contains 13 residues. V shed 5 bases and J 5 bases; nucleotides not matched to a gene: 5. Germline loops: CDR1 SEHNR, CDR2 FQNEAQ (reference sequence).

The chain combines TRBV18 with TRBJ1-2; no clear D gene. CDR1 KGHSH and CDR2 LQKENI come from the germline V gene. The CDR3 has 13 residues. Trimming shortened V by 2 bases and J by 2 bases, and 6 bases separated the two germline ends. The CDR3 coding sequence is TGTGCCAGCTCACCATCTGAAAACTATGGCTACACCTTC. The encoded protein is CASSPSENYGYTF.

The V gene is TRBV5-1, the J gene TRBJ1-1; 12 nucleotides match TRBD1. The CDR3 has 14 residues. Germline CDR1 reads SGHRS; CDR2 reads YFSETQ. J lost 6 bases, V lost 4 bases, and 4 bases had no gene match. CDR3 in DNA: TGCGCCAGCAGCCCGGGACAGGGGGCAGCTGAAGCTTTCTTT. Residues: CASSPGQGAAEAFF.